This T cell receptor beta chain was observed in a study of graft-versus-host responses after intestinal transplantation. Study-wide results and limits: Peak circulating GvH clone levels were associated with early post-transplant HvG declines.

The CDR3 has 14 residues. The germline CDR1 and CDR2 sequences are LGHNT and FRNRAP. Unmatched junction bases numbered 8, after V lost 6 bases and J lost 7 bases. Repertoires were generated with immunoSEQ multiplex PCR, while TCRdb's copy carries only in-frame clones and drops some. The profile shows roughly 120,000 clones, 90% of them singletons. A note on this clone: No antigen is known for it. Other DNA sequences of this sample code for an identical CDR3.

The sample consisted of unstimulated CD4+ T cells sorted from spleen or lymph node cells, taken before intestinal transplant. The receptor was derived from a human donor who received an intestinal transplant. The chain links TRBV12-5 to TRBJ1-5; TRBD1 matches at 8 bases. Written as DNA, the CDR3 is TGTGCTAGTGGCTCTGGACAGGGTACCCAGCCCCAGCATTTT. Residues: CASGSGQGTQPQHF.